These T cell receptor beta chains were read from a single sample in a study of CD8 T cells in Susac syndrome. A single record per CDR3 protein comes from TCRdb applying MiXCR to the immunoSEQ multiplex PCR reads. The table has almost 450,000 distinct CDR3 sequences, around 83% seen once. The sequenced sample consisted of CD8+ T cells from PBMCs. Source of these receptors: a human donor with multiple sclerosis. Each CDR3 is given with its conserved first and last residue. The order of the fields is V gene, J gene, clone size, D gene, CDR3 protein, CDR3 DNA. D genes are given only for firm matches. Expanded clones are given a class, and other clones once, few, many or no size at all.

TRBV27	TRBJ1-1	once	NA	CASSYDVNTEAFF	TGTGCCAGCAGTTATGATGTGAACACTGAAGCTTTCTTT
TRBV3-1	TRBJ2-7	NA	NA	CASSPDVHGGRSYEQYF	TGTGCCAGCAGCCCAGACGTACATGGGGGCCGTTCCTACGAGCAGTACTTC
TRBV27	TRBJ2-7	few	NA	CASSFTGIHEQYF	TGTGCCAGCAGTTTTACAGGGATCCACGAGCAGTACTTC
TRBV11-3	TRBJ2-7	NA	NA	CASSSPESYEQYF	TGTGCCAGCAGTTCTCCGGAGTCCTACGAGCAGTACTTC
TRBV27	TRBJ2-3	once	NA	CASSPLGSDTQYF	TGTGCCAGCAGTCCCCTCGGTTCAGATACGCAGTATTTT
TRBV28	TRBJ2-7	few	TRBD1	CASSRGQGAYEQYF	TGTGCCAGCAGTAGAGGACAGGGGGCCTACGAGCAGTACTTC
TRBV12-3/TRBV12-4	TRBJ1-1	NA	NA	CASSLAGVPEAFF	TGTGCCAGCAGTTTGGCTGGGGTCCCTGAAGCTTTCTTT
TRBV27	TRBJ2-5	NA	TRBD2	CASSPSIAAGGETQYF	TGTGCCAGCAGTCCTAGTATAGCGGCGGGGGGGGAGACCCAGTACTTC
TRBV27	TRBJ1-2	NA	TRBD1	CASSNRDSGYGYTF	TGTGCCAGCAGCAACCGGGACAGCGGCTATGGCTACACCTTC
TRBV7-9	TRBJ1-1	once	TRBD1	CASSLSGTANEAFF	TGTGCCAGCAGCTTATCGGGGACAGCTAATGAAGCTTTCTTT
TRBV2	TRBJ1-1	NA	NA	CASKLRDFFMNTEAFF	TGTGCCAGCAAATTGAGGGATTTCTTCATGAACACTGAAGCCTTCTTT
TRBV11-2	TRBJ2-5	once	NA	CASSSELQETQYF	TGTGCCAGCAGCTCCGAACTCCAAGAGACCCAGTACTTC
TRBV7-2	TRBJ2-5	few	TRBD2	CASSFRLAVQETQYF	TGTGCCAGCAGCTTCCGACTAGCGGTCCAAGAGACCCAGTACTTC
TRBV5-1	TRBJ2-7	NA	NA	CASSLVGAEQYF	TGTGCCAGCAGCTTAGTTGGGGCCGAGCAGTACTTC
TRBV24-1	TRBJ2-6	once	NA	CATSFGANVLTF	TGTGCCACCAGTTTTGGGGCCAACGTCCTGACTTTC
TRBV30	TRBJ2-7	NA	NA	CAWSVVVSSYEQYF	TGTGCCTGGAGTGTGGTCGTGAGCTCCTACGAGCAGTACTTC
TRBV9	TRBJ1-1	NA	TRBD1	CASSTRTGVMNTEAFF	TGTGCCAGCAGCACACGGACAGGGGTGATGAACACTGAAGCTTTCTTT
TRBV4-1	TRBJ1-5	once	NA	CASSVLHRVGGNQPQHF	TGCGCCAGCAGCGTCCTCCACAGGGTAGGTGGCAATCAGCCCCAGCATTTT
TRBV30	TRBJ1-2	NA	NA	CAWSDSSYLASNYGYTF	TGTGCCTGGAGTGATTCTTCTTACCTGGCATCCAACTATGGCTACACCTTC
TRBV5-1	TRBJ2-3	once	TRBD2	CASSAPGLASDTQYF	TGCGCCAGCAGCGCCCCGGGACTAGCGTCAGATACGCAGTATTTT
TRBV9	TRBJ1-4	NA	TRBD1	CASSDRGNEKLFF	TGTGCCAGCAGCGACAGGGGTAATGAAAAACTGTTTTTT
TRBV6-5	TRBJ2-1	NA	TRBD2	CASSPGTSHYNEQFF	TGTGCCAGCAGTCCCGGGACTAGCCACTACAATGAGCAGTTCTTC
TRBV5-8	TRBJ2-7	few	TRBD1	CASSYPGQPYEQYF	TGTGCCAGCAGCTACCCGGGACAGCCCTACGAGCAGTACTTC
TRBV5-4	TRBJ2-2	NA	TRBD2	CASSRVGLVSGELFF	TGTGCCAGCAGCCGTGTAGGACTAGTCTCAGGGGAGCTGTTTTTT
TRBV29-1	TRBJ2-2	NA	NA	CSASGGQRPGELFF	TGCAGCGCATCCGGGGGACAGAGGCCCGGGGAGCTGTTTTTT
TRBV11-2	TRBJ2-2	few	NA	CASSFRDTGELFF	TGTGCCAGCAGCTTCAGGGACACCGGGGAGCTGTTTTTT
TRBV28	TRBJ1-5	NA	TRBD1	CASTETGVNRNQPQHF	TGTGCCAGCACCGAAACAGGGGTGAACCGCAATCAGCCCCAGCATTTT
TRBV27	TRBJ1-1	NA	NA	CASSYSADTEAFF	TGTGCCAGCAGTTATTCCGCCGACACTGAAGCTTTCTTT
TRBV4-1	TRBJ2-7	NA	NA	CASSHIGYSYEQYF	TGCGCCAGCAGCCATATCGGGTACTCCTACGAGCAGTACTTC
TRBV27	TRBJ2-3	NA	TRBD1	CASTSDPLTGGRGTDTQYF	TGTGCCAGCACCTCCGATCCCCTAACAGGGGGCAGAGGCACAGATACGCAGTATTTT
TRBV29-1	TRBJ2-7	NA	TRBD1	CSVPGTGVPYEQYF	TGCAGCGTCCCCGGGACAGGGGTTCCCTACGAGCAGTACTTC
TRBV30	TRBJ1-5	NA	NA	CAWTDGISNQPQHF	TGTGCCTGGACCGACGGCATCAGCAATCAGCCTCAGCATTTT
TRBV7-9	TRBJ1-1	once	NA	CASSSPRGLEAFF	TGTGCCAGCAGCTCCCCTCGAGGACTTGAAGCTTTCTTT
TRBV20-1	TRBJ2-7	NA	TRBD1	CSAPYAETGILYEQYF	TGCAGTGCCCCATACGCCGAGACAGGGATACTCTACGAGCAGTACTTC
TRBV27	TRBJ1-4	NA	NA	CASSLPNEKLFF	TGTGCCAGCAGTTTACCTAATGAAAAACTGTTTTTT
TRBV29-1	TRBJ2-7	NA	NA	CSVMDSRYEQYF	TGCAGCGTTATGGACAGCCGCTACGAGCAGTACTTC
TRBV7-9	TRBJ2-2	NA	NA	CASSLVTGRIGELFF	TGTGCCAGCAGCTTAGTGACTGGGAGAATCGGGGAGCTGTTTTTT
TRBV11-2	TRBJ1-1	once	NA	CASSLAGDYTEAFF	TGTGCCAGCAGCCTCGCAGGGGATTACACTGAAGCTTTCTTT
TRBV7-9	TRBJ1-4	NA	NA	CASGRSNEKLFF	TGTGCCAGCGGAAGGAGTAATGAAAAACTGTTTTTT
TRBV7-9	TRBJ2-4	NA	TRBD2	CASSPGLAGDKNIQYF	TGTGCCAGCAGCCCCGGACTAGCGGGCGACAAAAACATTCAGTACTTC
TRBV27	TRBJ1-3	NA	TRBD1	CANRTGNNLFSGNTIYF	TGTGCCAACAGGACAGGGAATAACCTCTTCTCTGGAAACACCATATATTTT
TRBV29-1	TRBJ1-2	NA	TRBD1	CSVRWTGSYGYTF	TGCAGCGTCCGATGGACAGGTTCTTATGGCTACACCTTC
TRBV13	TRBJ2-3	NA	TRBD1	CASSSYRTGELDTQYF	TGTGCCAGCAGTTCATACAGGACAGGGGAGTTGGATACGCAGTATTTT